These 16 T cell receptor beta chains originate from one sample sequenced in a study of blood T cell repertoires in COVID-19. Produced via immunoSEQ multiplex PCR; TCRdb's table is partial and in-frame only. The repertoire holds over 150,000 clones, with about 88% as singletons. The material sequenced was peripheral blood. These receptors all stem from a woman aged 55-75 years with COVID-19, enrolled during active disease.

V gene TRBV3-1 (or the pseudogene TRBV3-2) combines with J gene TRBJ1-1; a possible D gene is TRBD1 (5 bases). From germline, CDR1 is LGHDT and CDR2 YNNKEL (reference sequence). The CDR3 is 16 residues long. Between the trimmed V and J ends, which lost 0 bases and 5 bases, there was a span of 16 bases. The CDR3 region is CASSQDQGLWVTEAFF. In nucleotides, the CDR3 is TGTGCCAGCAGCCAAGATCAGGGCCTTTGGGTTACTGAAGCTTTCTTT.

The chain couples TRBV3-1 (or the pseudogene TRBV3-2) to TRBJ1-5, with D possibly being TRBD1 (6 bases). Per germline, CDR1 LGHDT and CDR2 YNNKEL (reference sequence). Trimming took off 1 base at V and 1 base at J, with 8 bases between the two ends. This CDR3 has 15 residues. CDR3 sequence (DNA): TGTGCCAGCAGCCAAGGGCAGGGGAGCAATCAGCCCCAGCATTTT. It specifies CASSQGQGSNQPQHF.

The rearrangement links TRBV19 to TRBJ1-4, with D uncertain. CDR3 length: 16 residues. From germline, CDR1 is LNHDA and CDR2 SQIVND (reference sequence). Trimming removed 2 bases from V and 0 bases from J, with 10 bases in between. The CDR3 DNA reads TGTGCCAGTAGTATAATCGGCGGGCCAACTAATGAAAAACTGTTTTTT. Translated, it gives CASSIIGGPTNEKLFF.

The chain is built from TRBV12-3 or TRBV12-4 and TRBJ2-5, with D perhaps matching TRBD2 (7 bases). The CDR3 spans 13 residues. V dropped 6 bases and J dropped 5 bases, with 13 bases sitting between them. The CDR3: CASRRGALETQYF. The CDR3 DNA reads TGTGCCAGCAGACGGGGGGCCTTGGAGACCCAGTACTTC.

This clone was recorded once. The chain has TRBV25-1 and TRBJ1-2; D unclear. CDR1 and CDR2 (germline): MGHDK, SYGVNS. The CDR3 runs 14 residues. The ends were cut back, 3 bases at V and 4 bases at J, with 12 bases in the middle. This CDR3 is CASSDPADFYGYTF. CDR3 coding DNA: TGTGCCAGCAGTGACCCCGCAGACTTCTATGGCTACACCTTC.

The CDR3 is CASSSAGGYNEQFF. CDR3 DNA sequence: TGTGCCAGCAGTTCTGCGGGGGGATACAATGAGCAGTTCTTC. The V call is TRBV27, the J call TRBJ2-1, with 8 bases matching TRBD2. The V and J ends lost 4 bases and 4 bases, in that order; junction bases with no gene match: 3. The CDR3 length is 14 residues. Germline V CDR1 and CDR2: MNHEY, SMNVEV (reference sequence).

This clone showed up just once. The chain is built from TRBV4-1 and TRBJ1-3, with D possibly TRBD1 on 6 matching bases. Germline loops: CDR1 MGHRA, CDR2 YSYEKL. The CDR3 runs 16 residues. V gave up 4 bases and J gave up 0 bases, with 13 bases separating them. This chain's CDR3 is CASSRDDRISGNTIYF. The CDR3 nucleotides read TGCGCCAGCAGCCGAGACGACAGGATCTCTGGAAACACCATATATTTT.

The V and J genes are TRBV18 and TRBJ1-1; D unclear. The CDR3 totals 16 residues. Germline CDR1 is KGHSH and CDR2 is LQKENI. The V end was cut by 1 base, the J end by 1 base, with 13 bases between. CDR3 amino acids: CASSPRALISNTEAFF. The CDR3, as DNA: TGTGCCAGCTCACCACGAGCCCTGATATCGAACACTGAAGCTTTCTTT.

The genes are TRBV2 and TRBJ1-3, with 8 bases aligning to TRBD1. Germline V gene lookup returns CDR1 SNHLY and CDR2 FYNNEI. The V segment lost 4 bases and the J segment 1 base; nucleotides outside the gene matches: 3. CDR3 length equals 15 residues. CDR3 protein: CASSVQGASGNTIYF. CDR3 sequence (DNA): TGTGCCAGCAGTGTCCAGGGGGCGTCTGGAAACACCATATATTTT.

V is TRBV10-2 and J is TRBJ2-5; 9 bases align to TRBD1. This CDR3 comprises 15 residues. Germline V gives CDR1 WSHSY, CDR2 SAAADI. Trimming removed 3 bases from V and 2 bases from J; junction bases left unmatched: 4. DNA for the CDR3: TGCGCCAGCAGTGACCGGGACAGGGTGCAAGAGACCCAGTACTTC. It translates to CASSDRDRVQETQYF.

The CDR3 spells CASSLGGTGASGYTF. CDR3 nucleotides: TGTGCCAGCAGCTTAGGAGGGACAGGGGCCAGCGGCTACACCTTC. The chain recombines TRBV7-6 with TRBJ1-2; TRBD1 aligns across 10 bases. CDR1 is SGHVS and CDR2 is FNYEAQ in the germline V gene. J gave up 8 bases and V 1 base, and 7 bases lay outside the gene matches. The CDR3 spans 15 residues.

In this sample, this clone turned up once. V usage is TRBV12-3 or TRBV12-4 and J usage is TRBJ1-5; D call uncertain. The CDR3 covers 13 residues. Trimming left V 4 bases short and J 4 bases short, with 8 bases between. CDR3 DNA: TGTGCCAGCAGTTACACAGAGAATCAGCCCCAGCATTTT. Residues: CASSYTENQPQHF.

V and J are TRBV18 and TRBJ2-1, with 8 bases aligning to TRBD2. The length of the CDR3 is 14 residues. The V gene end was trimmed by 5 bases and the J gene end by 7 bases; junction bases not matched to a gene: 7. Germline CDR1 is KGHSH and CDR2 is LQKENI. The DNA of the CDR3 is TGTGCCAGCTCAACGGGAGGGCCTGGGAATGAGCAGTTCTTC. It is translated as CASSTGGPGNEQFF.

CDR3 region: CASRDRTQETQYF. Here the CDR3 DNA reads TGTGCCAGCAGGGACAGAACCCAAGAGACCCAGTACTTC. The gene calls are TRBV6-5 and TRBJ2-5, with a tentative D call TRBD1 (6 bases). CDR1 and CDR2 (germline): MNHEY, SVGAGI. The CDR3 extends over 13 amino acids. The V end was cut by 6 bases, the J end by 1 base, with 9 bases between.

The V and J genes are TRBV3-1 (or the pseudogene TRBV3-2) and TRBJ2-7; 7 positions match TRBD1. In germline, CDR1 is LGHDT, CDR2 YNNKEL (reference sequence). The junction had 6 bases not matched to a gene; V was cut back by 2 bases and J by 2 bases. The CDR3 extends over 15 amino acids. The CDR3 loop reads CASSQIGTDPYEQYF. The CDR3 bases are TGTGCCAGCAGCCAAATCGGGACAGACCCCTACGAGCAGTACTTC.

V and J are TRBV6-2 or TRBV6-3 and TRBJ1-2; TRBD1 matches at 8 bases. In germline, CDR1 is MNHEY, CDR2 SVGEGT. V was pared by 7 bases and J by 8 bases, with 15 bases of the junction left unmatched. The CDR3 extends over 15 amino acids. The CDR3 here is CASIYSGGAVNGYTF. CDR3 in DNA: TGTGCCAGCATCTACTCAGGGGGCGCCGTGAACGGCTACACCTTC.